This T cell receptor (beta chain) was observed in a study of cytomegalovirus exposure and HLA in healthy donors. General study points: A later analysis reported that several of the most significant clusters appeared to be linked to common viral pathogens, among them Epstein-Barr virus.

This clone was found once. The antigen remains undetermined. The PCR used 60 Vbeta and 13 Jbeta primers. Sequenced by immunoSEQ multiplex PCR; TCRdb stores in-frame clones only, minus some. This sample has under 200,000 clones, with approximately 81% found just once. The CDR3 is 14 amino acids. V shed 5 bases and J 2 bases; nucleotides not matched to a gene: 4. CDR1 is MNHEY and CDR2 is SMNVEV in the germline V gene (reference sequence). The sample taken for sequencing was PBMCs. The clonotype was recovered from a man aged 30 to 39 in good health and CMV-seronegative. The chain couples TRBV27 to TRBJ2-7; TRBD2 aligns across 9 bases. CDR3 sequence reads: CASSRSGGTYEQYF. CDR3 bases: TGTGCCAGCAGTCGCAGCGGGGGGACCTACGAGCAGTACTTC.